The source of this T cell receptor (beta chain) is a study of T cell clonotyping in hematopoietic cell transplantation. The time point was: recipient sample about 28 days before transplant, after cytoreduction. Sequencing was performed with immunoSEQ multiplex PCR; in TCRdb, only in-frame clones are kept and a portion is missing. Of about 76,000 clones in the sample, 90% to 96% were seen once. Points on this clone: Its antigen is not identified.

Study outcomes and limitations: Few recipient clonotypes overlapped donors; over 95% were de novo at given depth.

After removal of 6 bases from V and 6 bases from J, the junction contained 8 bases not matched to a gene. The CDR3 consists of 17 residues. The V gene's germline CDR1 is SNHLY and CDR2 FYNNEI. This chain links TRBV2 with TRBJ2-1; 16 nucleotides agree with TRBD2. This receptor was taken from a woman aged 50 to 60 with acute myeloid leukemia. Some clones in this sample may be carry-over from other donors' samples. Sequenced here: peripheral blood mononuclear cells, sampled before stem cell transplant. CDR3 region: CASRGGLAGGPRNEQFF. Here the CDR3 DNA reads TGTGCCAGCAGAGGGGGACTAGCGGGAGGGCCTCGCAATGAGCAGTTCTTC.